The rows below give T cell receptor beta chains drawn from one sample of a study of beta chain features in type 1 diabetes. Repertoires were generated with immunoSEQ multiplex PCR, while TCRdb's copy carries only in-frame clones and drops some. The data show 200,000 to 300,000 clones, 25% to 35% seen once. Specimen: central memory CD4+ T cells from blood. Every receptor here comes from a man aged 25 to 45 in good health. CDR3s include the opening cysteine and the closing phenylalanine or tryptophan. The D gene is left open where the match is weak. The size entry is marked missing in some rows and otherwise reads once, few, many or a size class.

clone size	V gene	D gene	J gene	CDR3 length	CDR3 protein	CDR3 DNA
-	TRBV2	TRBD1	TRBJ2-3	15	CASSAQTGSHDTQYF	TGTGCCAGCAGTGCCCAGACAGGGTCTCACGATACGCAGTATTTT
few	TRBV29-1	-	TRBJ2-7	13	CSVWWGGQSEQYF	TGCAGCGTCTGGTGGGGGGGCCAAAGCGAGCAGTACTTC
-	TRBV6-5	TRBD1	TRBJ2-7	14	CASSSGTGSREQYF	TGTGCCAGCAGTTCCGGGACAGGGTCCCGCGAGCAGTACTTC
few	TRBV29-1	-	TRBJ2-3	10	CGVGTDTQYF	TGCGGTGTCGGGACAGATACGCAGTATTTT
-	TRBV30	TRBD1	TRBJ2-3	16	CAWRLQGPVSTDTQYF	TGTGCCTGGAGGCTACAGGGGCCTGTTAGCACAGATACGCAGTATTTT
-	TRBV7-2	-	TRBJ2-6	15	CASSRRRGGANVLTF	TGTGCCAGCAGCAGGCGTCGTGGAGGGGCCAACGTCCTGACTTTC
few	TRBV30	-	TRBJ2-5	13	CAWGPTGVETQYF	TGTGCCTGGGGACCGACAGGAGTTGAGACCCAGTACTTC
few	TRBV6-5	-	TRBJ1-2	15	CASSPRQGSNYGYTF	TGTGCCAGCAGTCCCAGGCAGGGCTCTAACTATGGCTACACCTTC
-	TRBV7-2	TRBD2	TRBJ2-5	15	CASSSRLAGHETQYF	TGTGCCAGCAGCTCGAGACTAGCGGGACATGAGACCCAGTACTTC
many	TRBV7-9	-	TRBJ2-1	15	CASSLLRTGRGEQFF	TGTGCCAGCAGCTTATTGAGAACGGGAAGGGGGGAGCAGTTCTTC
-	TRBV20-1	-	TRBJ2-5	11	CSASGTETQYF	TGCAGTGCTAGTGGGACCGAGACCCAGTACTTC
few	TRBV29-1	TRBD2	TRBJ2-5	13	CSVESSGAETQYF	TGCAGCGTTGAATCTAGCGGGGCAGAGACCCAGTACTTC
many	TRBV21-1	-	TRBJ2-1	13	CASSKGKTDPRLF	TGTGCCAGCAGCAAGGGGAAAACGGACCCGAGGCTCTTC
-	TRBV7-9	-	TRBJ2-1	14	CASSSTRGINEQFF	TGTGCCAGCAGCTCGACGAGGGGCATCAATGAGCAGTTCTTC
many	TRBV5-6	TRBD1	TRBJ1-2	16	CASSFRQGIVDYGYTF	TGTGCCAGCAGCTTTCGACAGGGAATTGTGGACTATGGCTACACCTTC
few	TRBV28	-	TRBJ2-1	15	CASSRRVSSYNEQFF	TGTGCCAGCAGCCGGAGGGTTAGCTCCTACAATGAGCAGTTCTTC
many	TRBV30	-	TRBJ1-1	16	CAWSPPWGSLSLEAFF	TGTGCCTGGAGTCCCCCTTGGGGCTCCCTAAGCCTTGAAGCTTTCTTT
few	TRBV5-6	TRBD1	TRBJ1-1	16	CASRHGTGTMNTEAFF	TGTGCCAGCAGACACGGGACAGGGACTATGAACACTGAAGCTTTCTTT
-	TRBV2	-	TRBJ1-2	12	CASSRDGPGYTF	TGTGCCAGCAGTCGGGACGGACCTGGCTACACCTTC
many	TRBV7-2	-	TRBJ1-5	13	CASSLGVNQPQHF	TGTGCCAGCAGCTTAGGGGTTAATCAGCCCCAGCATTTT
-	TRBV13	-	TRBJ1-6	14	CASSQDISGSRLHF	TGTGCCAGCAGCCAAGACATCTCAGGGAGTCGCCTCCACTTT
once	TRBV6-6	TRBD2	TRBJ2-1	15	CASSPFERGGNEQFF	TGTGCCAGCAGCCCCTTCGAGCGGGGGGGAAATGAGCAGTTCTTC
once	TRBV27	-	TRBJ1-2	14	CASSLSGGRYGYTF	TGTGCCAGCAGTTTATCTGGGGGAAGATATGGCTACACCTTC
few	TRBV29-1	-	TRBJ2-7	12	CSAGRGATEQYF	TGCAGCGCGGGCAGGGGAGCCACCGAGCAGTACTTC
-	TRBV30	-	TRBJ1-2	14	CAWTGRIILYGYTF	TGTGCCTGGACGGGACGGATTATACTCTATGGCTACACCTTC
few	TRBV30	TRBD1	TRBJ1-4	14	CAWSVQGANEKLFF	TGTGCCTGGAGTGTACAGGGGGCAAATGAAAAACTGTTTTTT
-	TRBV5-4	-	TRBJ2-7	12	CASSARGNEQYF	TGTGCCAGCAGCGCGAGAGGAAACGAGCAGTACTTC
-	TRBV9	-	TRBJ1-1	14	CASSPWIGNTEAFF	TGTGCCAGCAGCCCCTGGATCGGGAACACTGAAGCTTTCTTT
-	TRBV7-9	-	TRBJ2-5	15	CASSLTPRGRETQYF	TGTGCCAGCAGCTTGACTCCCAGGGGCAGGGAGACCCAGTACTTC
-	TRBV28	-	TRBJ1-1	13	CASRIGQLYEAFF	TGTGCCAGCAGGATCGGACAGCTATATGAAGCTTTCTTT
few	TRBV7-9	-	TRBJ1-6	13	CASSLDGNSPLHF	TGTGCCAGCAGCTTGGATGGGAATTCACCCCTCCACTTT
few	TRBV20-1	-	TRBJ2-7	11	CSARVDYEQYF	TGCAGTGCTCGGGTCGACTACGAGCAGTACTTC
-	TRBV30	-	TRBJ2-3	14	CAWDGPRPGRTQYF	TGTGCCTGGGACGGGCCGAGACCCGGGCGTACGCAGTATTTT
-	TRBV30	TRBD1	TRBJ2-5	14	CAWSPRGFQETQYF	TGTGCCTGGAGTCCCAGGGGGTTCCAAGAGACCCAGTACTTC
-	TRBV7-8	-	TRBJ1-1	13	CASSLYGQSEAFF	TGTGCCAGCAGCCTCTACGGACAATCGGAAGCTTTCTTT
-	TRBV4-3	TRBD2	TRBJ2-7	16	CASSLTHGLAIHEQYF	TGCGCCAGCAGCCTGACACATGGACTAGCGATCCACGAGCAGTACTTC
few	TRBV25-1	-	TRBJ1-3	11	CASSDRNTIYF	TGTGCCAGCAGTGACCGAAACACCATATATTTT
-	TRBV19	TRBD1	TRBJ1-1	15	CASSRQGRSNTEAFF	TGTGCCAGTAGCCGACAGGGCCGATCGAACACTGAAGCTTTCTTT
-	TRBV2	-	TRBJ2-4	13	CASSDRVGNIQYF	TGTGCCAGCAGTGACAGGGTAGGGAACATTCAGTACTTC
many	TRBV6-5	-	TRBJ1-3	14	CASNQGGSGNTIYF	TGTGCCAGCAATCAAGGAGGCTCTGGAAACACCATATATTTT
few	TRBV30	-	TRBJ1-2	14	CAWSKGKGLEGYTF	TGTGCCTGGAGTAAGGGAAAGGGCCTCGAGGGCTACACCTTC
few	TRBV28	-	TRBJ2-7	12	CASSWLYGEQYF	TGTGCCAGCAGTTGGCTATATGGAGAGCAGTACTTC
-	TRBV7-9	-	TRBJ1-6	12	CASSLVGSPLHF	TGTGCCAGCAGCTTAGTGGGATCACCCCTCCACTTT
few	TRBV7-2	-	TRBJ2-5	16	CASSSSEAGRSGTQYF	TGTGCCAGCAGCTCCTCTGAGGCGGGGAGGTCGGGGACCCAGTACTTC
-	TRBV30	-	TRBJ2-3	13	CAWSQGNTDTQYF	TGTGCCTGGAGTCAGGGGAACACAGATACGCAGTATTTT
-	TRBV2	TRBD1	TRBJ1-2	16	CASSDSGTGWYYGYTF	TGTGCCAGCAGTGATTCCGGGACAGGGTGGTACTATGGCTACACCTTC
few	TRBV6-5	TRBD1	TRBJ2-5	15	CASSPRDRGKETQYF	TGTGCCAGCAGTCCTCGGGACAGGGGGAAAGAGACCCAGTACTTC
-	TRBV11-2	-	TRBJ2-1	13	CASSLAYNNEQFF	TGTGCCAGCAGCTTAGCCTACAACAATGAGCAGTTCTTC
-	TRBV10-3	-	TRBJ2-2	14	CAILPGPNTGELFF	TGTGCCATCCTCCCGGGACCGAACACCGGGGAGCTGTTTTTT
many	TRBV7-9	TRBD1	TRBJ2-7	15	CASSCRQGACYEQYF	TGTGCCAGCAGCTGTCGACAGGGGGCCTGTTACGAGCAGTACTTC
-	TRBV15	-	TRBJ2-5	16	CATSREEGFRWETQYF	TGTGCCACCAGCAGAGAGGAGGGGTTTCGGTGGGAGACCCAGTACTTC
few	TRBV30	TRBD1	TRBJ2-7	12	CALGQDNYEQYF	TGTGCCTTAGGACAGGACAACTACGAGCAGTACTTC
few	TRBV7-9	TRBD1	TRBJ2-5	14	CASSPRTGGETQYF	TGTGCCAGCAGCCCACGGACAGGCGGCGAGACCCAGTACTTC
-	TRBV19	-	TRBJ2-7	16	CASSIGYVAGSYEQYF	TGTGCCAGTAGTATAGGCTACGTGGCAGGCTCCTACGAGCAGTACTTC